This T cell receptor beta chain is drawn from a study of spatial heterogeneity in lung cancer. Broader study findings: Within tumors, counts of expanded alpha and beta TCRs tracked tumor mutation counts.

One entry per CDR3 protein, called by TCRdb with MiXCR from the 5' RACE reads. This table has thousands of distinct CDR3 sequences, around 5.1% appearing once. Time point reported: sample taken at primary tumor resection. Unsorted whole RNA from tumor, nontumor lung or frozen PBMC underwent sequencing. This CDR3 contains 13 residues. The germline V and J ends were trimmed by 3 bases and 0 bases, with 8 bases remaining between them. The V gene's germline CDR1 is DFQATT and CDR2 SNEGSKA (reference sequence). This clonotype was detected ten times or more. The antigen remains unidentified. The sample consisted of lung tumor tissue, taken at surgery. V and J are TRBV20-1 and TRBJ1-1; no clear D. The origin of this receptor is a female donor with early-stage non-small cell lung cancer. The CDR3 is CSASLRLNTEAFF. The DNA of the CDR3 is TGCAGTGCTAGTCTCCGGTTGAACACTGAAGCTTTCTTT.